The rows below give T cell receptor beta chains drawn from one sample of a study of STAT3 mutations in large granular lymphocyte leukemia. Clones were read by immunoSEQ multiplex PCR, and TCRdb kept only the in-frame ones, dropping some. The sample yields about 4,400 clones, around 84% seen once. Sample: peripheral blood mononuclear cells. The source of these receptors is a man aged 35 to 55 with T-cell large granular lymphocyte leukemia. Some clones in this sample may be carry-over from other donors' samples. Each CDR3 is given with its conserved first and last residue. Each record gives: D gene, clone size, J gene, V gene, CDR3 DNA, CDR3 protein. The D gene is left open where the match is weak. Rows may omit the clone size; those that give it use once, few, many or a size class.

d_call: TRBD2; clone_size: once; j_call: TRBJ2-1; v_call: TRBV4-2; cdr3_nt: TGTGCCAGCAGCCAAGATAGCGGGGGGGCCGGAGAGCAGTTCTTC; cdr3_aa: CASSQDSGGAGEQFF
d_call: TRBD1; clone_size: NA; j_call: TRBJ1-5; v_call: TRBV2; cdr3_nt: TGTGCCAGCAGTGAAGGGACAGGGGGACATCAGCCCCAGCATTTT; cdr3_aa: CASSEGTGGHQPQHF
d_call: NA; clone_size: once; j_call: TRBJ1-1; v_call: TRBV4-3; cdr3_nt: TGCGCCAGCAGCCAAGATCAGCAGATTGAAGCTTTCTTT; cdr3_aa: CASSQDQQIEAFF
d_call: NA; clone_size: NA; j_call: TRBJ2-1; v_call: TRBV19; cdr3_nt: TGTGCCAGTAGAGGCTCAGGGGGAGGGGGGCACAATGAGCAGTTCTTC; cdr3_aa: CASRGSGGGGHNEQFF
d_call: NA; clone_size: once; j_call: TRBJ1-1; v_call: TRBV10-3; cdr3_nt: TGTGCCATCGCCATTTCGGGGGACATGAACACTGAAGCTTTCTTT; cdr3_aa: CAIAISGDMNTEAFF
d_call: TRBD1; clone_size: NA; j_call: TRBJ1-2; v_call: TRBV12-5; cdr3_nt: TGTGCTAGTGGCCTACAGGGGGGAGATGGCTACACCTTC; cdr3_aa: CASGLQGGDGYTF
d_call: NA; clone_size: once; j_call: TRBJ2-7; v_call: TRBV18; cdr3_nt: TGTGCCAGCTCACCACCGGGGGAGCAGTACTTC; cdr3_aa: CASSPPGEQYF
d_call: NA; clone_size: once; j_call: TRBJ2-1; v_call: TRBV5-4; cdr3_nt: TGTGCCAGCAGCTTGGGGGGCTCGAGAAATGAGCAGTTCTTC; cdr3_aa: CASSLGGSRNEQFF
d_call: TRBD1; clone_size: NA; j_call: TRBJ1-1; v_call: TRBV30; cdr3_nt: TGTGCCTGGAGGGGACAGGGGGCCACTGAAGCTTTCTTT; cdr3_aa: CAWRGQGATEAFF
d_call: NA; clone_size: NA; j_call: TRBJ2-1; v_call: TRBV5-1; cdr3_nt: TGCGCCAGCAGCTTGTTATTCAGGACCTACAATGAGCAGTTCTTC; cdr3_aa: CASSLLFRTYNEQFF
d_call: NA; clone_size: NA; j_call: TRBJ1-5; v_call: TRBV28; cdr3_nt: TGTGCCAGCAGCCACGGACGTAACAATCAGCCCCAGCATTTT; cdr3_aa: CASSHGRNNQPQHF
d_call: TRBD2; clone_size: once; j_call: TRBJ2-5; v_call: TRBV5-6; cdr3_nt: TGTGCCAGCAGCGAACGACTAGCGGGGGTGCAAGAGACCCAGTACTTC; cdr3_aa: CASSERLAGVQETQYF
d_call: TRBD2; clone_size: NA; j_call: TRBJ2-5; v_call: TRBV5-1; cdr3_nt: TGCGCCAGCAGGGCGGGACTAGCGGGGGAGACCCAGTACTTC; cdr3_aa: CASRAGLAGETQYF
d_call: TRBD2; clone_size: NA; j_call: TRBJ2-1; v_call: TRBV5-4; cdr3_nt: TGTGCCAGCAGCTCGGTAGCGGGGGGTCCCTACAATGAGCAGTTCTTC; cdr3_aa: CASSSVAGGPYNEQFF
d_call: NA; clone_size: NA; j_call: TRBJ1-4; v_call: TRBV5-1; cdr3_nt: TGCGCCAGCAGCTTGGGTTGGGACCGGGACCGGGGGGAAAAACTGTTTTTT; cdr3_aa: CASSLGWDRDRGEKLFF
d_call: TRBD1; clone_size: NA; j_call: TRBJ2-3; v_call: TRBV7-9; cdr3_nt: TGTGCCAGCAGCTCGGGATGGGACAGTAAAACCTCCAGGTATTTT; cdr3_aa: CASSSGWDSKTSRYF
d_call: NA; clone_size: NA; j_call: TRBJ1-2; v_call: TRBV5-4; cdr3_nt: TGTGCCAGCAGCTGGGCGGACGGGACTAACTATGGCTACACCTTC; cdr3_aa: CASSWADGTNYGYTF
d_call: NA; clone_size: NA; j_call: TRBJ1-6; v_call: TRBV5-4; cdr3_nt: TGTGCCAGCAGCTTGGGCCGGTCCTCCTATAATTCACCCCTCCACTTT; cdr3_aa: CASSLGRSSYNSPLHF